These T cell receptor beta chains were read from a single sample in a study of vaccination effects on CD4 cells after COVID-19. Their antigen targets remain unknown. The protocol was immunoSEQ multiplex PCR, while the TCRdb copy is restricted to in-frame clones and leaves out a portion. This sample has around 60,000 clones, with about 83% found just once. The specimen comprised CD4+ T cells from PBMCs cultured without peptide, sampled before COVID-19 vaccination. The receptors shown here come from a human donor who received a COVID-19 vaccine. Both conserved end residues are part of each CDR3. The order of the fields is J gene, V gene, clone size, D gene, CDR3 DNA, CDR3 protein. A D gene is named only where the DNA matches it firmly. Not all rows give a size; the values are once, few, many and, for expanded clones, a class.

TRBJ1-2 TRBV5-1 few NA TGCGCCAGCAGCTTGGCCGGCGGACAGAACTATGGCTACACCTTC CASSLAGGQNYGYTF
TRBJ1-4 TRBV12-3/TRBV12-4 NA NA TGTGCCAGCAGTACTAATGAAAAACTGTTTTTT CASSTNEKLFF
TRBJ2-5 TRBV5-1 NA NA TGCGCCAGCAGCTTGGAGGGATCAGAGACCCAGTACTTC CASSLEGSETQYF
TRBJ1-3 TRBV5-1 few NA TGCGCCAGCAGTAACAGTCCTCCAGGGTATTCTGCTGGAAACACCATATATTTT CASSNSPPGYSAGNTIYF
TRBJ2-1 TRBV18 NA NA TGTGCCAGCTCACCACCGAAATCGGTGAATGAGCAGTTCTTC CASSPPKSVNEQFF
TRBJ2-4 TRBV6-6 NA TRBD1 TGTGCCAGCAACAACAGGGGAGCCAAAAACATTCAGTACTTC CASNNRGAKNIQYF
TRBJ2-5 TRBV7-3 NA NA TGTGCCAGCAGCTCCGGTGTGGGGGGAGGCAAAGAGACCCAGTACTTC CASSSGVGGGKETQYF
TRBJ1-2 TRBV5-1 few NA TGCGCCAGCCGTGAGGCGGCCCCTAACTATGGCTACACCTTC CASREAAPNYGYTF
TRBJ1-1 TRBV28 few NA TGTGCCAGCAGTTTATCGCTTGATTTCACTGAAGCTTTCTTT CASSLSLDFTEAFF
TRBJ2-4 TRBV2 NA TRBD2 TGTGCCAGTGGACTAGTGGAAAACATTCAGTACTTC CASGLVENIQYF
TRBJ2-1 TRBV12-3/TRBV12-4 NA NA TGTGCCAGCAGTCCAGGGTTTCTGAATGAGCAGTTCTTC CASSPGFLNEQFF
TRBJ2-3 TRBV7-3 NA TRBD1 TGTGCCAGCAGCCCTCAGGGGGAATTAGGCACAGATACGCAGTATTTT CASSPQGELGTDTQYF
TRBJ1-1 TRBV18 NA NA TGTGCCAGCTCACTTCACGCGAACACTGAAGCTTTCTTT CASSLHANTEAFF
TRBJ1-1 TRBV6-2/TRBV6-3 NA TRBD1 TGTGCCAGCAGTTACGCCTCGGGACAGGGGCTCTGGGAAGCTTTCTTT CASSYASGQGLWEAFF
TRBJ1-5 TRBV5-1 NA NA TGCGCCAGCAGCTTGGGAAGGGAACAGGGCCCTTATAGCAATCAGCCCCAGCATTTT CASSLGREQGPYSNQPQHF
TRBJ1-6 TRBV9 NA NA TGTGCCAGCAGCGCCAGGGACGGTCAAAGCGGGAGTTCACCCCTCCACTTT CASSARDGQSGSSPLHF
TRBJ2-5 TRBV4-1 NA TRBD2 TGCGCCAGCAGCCCCGGGGGGGCCGGAGAGACCCAGTACTTC CASSPGGAGETQYF
TRBJ2-1 TRBV11-1 NA NA TGTGCCAGCAGCTTAGGACTGAACAATGAGCAGTTCTTC CASSLGLNNEQFF
TRBJ2-1 TRBV4-1 NA NA TGCGCCAGCAGCCAATTACAGGGCTACAATGAGCAGTTCTTC CASSQLQGYNEQFF
TRBJ2-3 TRBV7-8 NA NA TGTGCCAGCCCTTGGGGGTCGGATACGCAGTATTTT CASPWGSDTQYF
TRBJ2-3 TRBV5-1 NA NA TGCGCCAGCAGCTCCCAGACAGGACTCACAGATACGCAGTATTTT CASSSQTGLTDTQYF
TRBJ2-5 TRBV24-1 NA TRBD1 TGTGCCACCAGTGATTCGAGGACAGGGCAGAAGACCCAGTACTTC CATSDSRTGQKTQYF
TRBJ1-4 TRBV6-1 NA NA TGTGCCAGCAGTGAAAACGGCAGGGGTGCAACTAATGAAAAACTGTTTTTT CASSENGRGATNEKLFF
TRBJ1-2 TRBV4-1 NA NA TGCGCCAGCAGCCAAGATCTGAGGGATGGCTACACCTTC CASSQDLRDGYTF
TRBJ1-2 TRBV6-6 NA NA TGTGCCAGCAGTTTCCCCACAGCGGACTATGGCTACACCTTC CASSFPTADYGYTF
TRBJ1-6 TRBV10-1 NA NA TGCGCCAGCAGTGAATACCGGGTTAATTCACCCCTCCACTTT CASSEYRVNSPLHF
TRBJ2-2 TRBV6-2/TRBV6-3 NA TRBD1 TGTGCCAGCAGCGATAGGGACAGGGGGCAGACCGGGGAGCTGTTTTTT CASSDRDRGQTGELFF
TRBJ1-2 TRBV6-2/TRBV6-3 NA TRBD1 TGTGCCAGCAGCGAGAGAGGGACAGTCTATGGCTACACCTTC CASSERGTVYGYTF
TRBJ1-2 TRBV4-1 medium-sized NA TGCGCCAGCAGCCAAACCAGGGGCGCTAACTATGGCTACACCTTC CASSQTRGANYGYTF
TRBJ1-5 TRBV7-2 NA NA TGTGCCAGCAGCAGTAGACAGGGCAATCAGCCCCAGCATTTT CASSSRQGNQPQHF
TRBJ1-4 TRBV19 once NA TGTGCCAGTAGTATAGATCGTGAGCAGGGGCGATCGAATGAAAAACTGTTTTTT CASSIDREQGRSNEKLFF
TRBJ1-2 TRBV9 NA NA TGTGCCAGCAGCACAGCCACTCATCGGGGCTATGGCTACACCTTC CASSTATHRGYGYTF
TRBJ2-1 TRBV12-5 few NA TGTGCTAGTGGTTTGGTACAGCATGAGCAGTTCTTC CASGLVQHEQFF
TRBJ1-4 TRBV19 NA NA TGTGCCAGTAGTTCCGAAACCTTAAAACTGTTTTTT CASSSETLKLFF